These 21 T cell receptor beta chains came from one sample sequenced in a study of shared clonotypes between healthy human individuals. In the naive CD8 group, cells lacked CD45RO and were positively selected for CCR7, so terminally differentiated effector memory CD45RA+ cells were left out. The table came from immunoSEQ multiplex PCR; TCRdb's copy has only in-frame clones and leaves some out. The repertoire holds hundreds of thousands of clones, roughly 95% seen once, with approximately 0.12% in the top ten. Sequences were obtained from naive CD8+ T cells sorted from blood. These receptors were taken from a woman in her 30s in good health.

The rearrangement uses TRBV7-2 and TRBJ2-7; D gene ambiguous. The germline CDR1 and CDR2 sequences are SGHTA and FQGNSA. The V end lost 2 bases, the J end lost 0 bases, and 5 bases lay between the germline ends. The CDR3 is 13 residues long. CDR3 DNA: TGTGCCAGCAGCTTAATCCGCTCCTACGAGCAGTACTTC. Its translation is CASSLIRSYEQYF.

This chain joins TRBV4-1 and TRBJ2-2; the D is unclear. This CDR3 is 12 amino acids long. CDR1 and CDR2 from the germline V gene are MGHRA and YSYEKL. Trimming took off 8 bases at V and 0 bases at J, with 4 bases between the two ends. The CDR3, as DNA: TGCGCCAGCGGTGCGAACACCGGGGAGCTGTTTTTT. It encodes CASGANTGELFF.

This rearrangement joins TRBV11-3 to TRBJ2-1; the D is unclear. The CDR3 runs 13 residues. V was trimmed by 2 bases and J by 6 bases, leaving 8 bases between them. Per germline, CDR1 SGHNT and CDR2 YENEEA. DNA for the CDR3: TGTGCCAGCAGCTTACTAGGAATCAATGAGCAGTTCTTC. Protein: CASSLLGINEQFF.

This sequence joins TRBV27 and TRBJ1-5; tentative D call: TRBD1 (5 bases). Between the trimmed V and J ends, which lost 4 bases and 9 bases, there was a span of 10 bases. CDR3 length equals 12 residues. Germline V gives CDR1 MNHEY, CDR2 SMNVEV (reference sequence). The CDR3 here is CASSYSGGPQHF. The CDR3 DNA reads as TGTGCCAGCAGTTACTCCGGGGGGCCCCAGCATTTT.

In the case of this clone: Other nucleotide sequences in the sample specify the same CDR3. This chain uses TRBV7-9 with TRBJ2-7, with a tentative D call TRBD2 (5 bases). This CDR3 is built from 15 residues. Looked up from germline, CDR1 is SEHNR and CDR2 is FQNEAQ (reference sequence). The V end was cut by 3 bases, the J end by 1 base, with 13 bases between. The CDR3 DNA sequence: TGTGCCAGCAGCTTCTTAACTAGTGGGTCCTACGAGCAGTACTTC. Its protein is CASSFLTSGSYEQYF. The full variable domain, rest sourced from reference TRBV7-9 and TRBJ2-7, is DTGVSQNPRHKITKRGQNVTFRCDPISEHNRLYWYRQTLGQGPEFLTYFQNEAQLEKSRLLSDRFSAERPKGSFSTLEIQRTEQGDSAMYLCASSFLTSGSYEQYFGPGTRLTVT.

Concerning this clone: Other DNA sequences in this sample translate to the same CDR3. This chain uses TRBV27 with TRBJ1-1; D uncertain. The CDR3 runs 13 residues. Germline V gene data show CDR1 as MNHEY and CDR2 as SMNVEV (reference sequence). V was shortened by 2 bases and J by 2 bases, with 6 bases between the two germline ends. Here the CDR3 reads CASSLNRNTEAFF. CDR3 nucleotide sequence: TGTGCCAGCAGTTTAAACAGAAACACTGAAGCTTTCTTT.

The V and J genes are TRBV15 and TRBJ1-1, with D unresolved. The CDR3 is 13 residues long. Trimming cost V 6 bases and J 0 bases, with 8 bases left between them. Germline V gene lookup returns CDR1 LNHNV and CDR2 YYDKDF (reference sequence). The CDR3 region has the DNA TGTGCCACCAGTTACGGGCTGAACACTGAAGCTTTCTTT. This translates into CATSYGLNTEAFF.

In the case of this clone: Different DNA sequences within this sample yield the same CDR3. This chain joins TRBV28 and TRBJ1-1; 9 bases fit TRBD1. This CDR3 is 14 amino acids long. In germline, CDR1 is MDHEN, CDR2 SYDVKM. Unmatched junction bases numbered 4, after V lost 3 bases and J lost 5 bases. The CDR3 sequence is CASSFTGGGTEAFF. The CDR3 DNA follows: TGTGCCAGCAGTTTCACAGGGGGCGGTACTGAAGCTTTCTTT.

This clone showed up just a few times. The chain combines TRBV9 with TRBJ2-2; no clear D gene. This CDR3 has 12 amino acids. Trimming took off 3 bases at V and 2 bases at J, with 2 bases between the two ends. CDR1 and CDR2 from the germline V gene are SGDLS and YYNGEE. The CDR3 nucleotides are TGTGCCAGCAGCGAAAACACCGGGGAGCTGTTTTTT. Its translation is CASSENTGELFF.

Of note for this clone: Being one base from a much bigger clone, this may be a read error. Other DNA sequences of this sample code for an identical CDR3. The genes are TRBV7-2 and TRBJ2-7, with unresolved D. From germline, CDR1 is SGHTA and CDR2 FQGNSA. V gave up 5 bases and J gave up 0 bases, with 2 bases separating them. The CDR3 is 11 amino acids. CDR3 DNA sequence: TGTGCCAGCAGCCCCTCCTACGAGCAGTACTTC. This sequence encodes CASSPSYEQYF.

The chain links TRBV7-9 to TRBJ2-3; unclear D gene. Trimming cost V 5 bases and J 0 bases, with 9 bases left between them. This CDR3 comprises 14 residues. Germline V gene lookup returns CDR1 SEHNR and CDR2 FQNEAQ (reference sequence). The CDR3: CASSETTSTDTQYF. CDR3 nucleotides: TGTGCCAGCAGCGAAACTACGAGCACAGATACGCAGTATTTT.

This CDR3 is CASSGRINTEAFF. The CDR3 nucleotides read TGTGCCAGCTCAGGGAGAATAAACACTGAAGCTTTCTTT. The chain links TRBV11-2 to TRBJ1-1, with a tentative D call TRBD1 (5 bases). The CDR3 loop spans 13 amino acids. Germline lookup yields CDR1 SGHAT and CDR2 FQNNGV. Trimming stripped 8 bases from V and 2 bases from J, with 12 bases between.

V usage is TRBV11-1 and J usage is TRBJ2-7; D is ambiguous. There are 12 residues in the CDR3. CDR1 and CDR2 (germline): SGHAT, FQDESV (reference sequence). With 1 base removed from V and 6 bases from J, the gap between germline ends came to 7 bases. The CDR3, as DNA: TGTGCCAGCAGCTTAGTCCCAGGCGAGCAGTACTTC. Translating it yields CASSLVPGEQYF.

The rearrangement links TRBV9 to TRBJ2-5, with unresolved D. Germline V CDR1 and CDR2: SGDLS, YYNGEE. Between the trimmed V and J ends, which lost 2 bases and 2 bases, there was a span of 7 bases. This CDR3 region has 13 residues. The CDR3 reads CASSVDPQETQYF. The DNA of the CDR3 is TGTGCCAGCAGCGTTGATCCACAAGAGACCCAGTACTTC.

This chain links TRBV28 with TRBJ1-2; D not certain. Germline lookup yields CDR1 MDHEN and CDR2 SYDVKM. The CDR3 runs 16 residues. Between the trimmed V and J ends, which lost 1 base and 0 bases, there was a span of 12 bases. This chain's CDR3 is CASSLSLENPNYGYTF. The CDR3 DNA is TGTGCCAGCAGTTTATCTCTTGAAAACCCTAACTATGGCTACACCTTC.

To note about this clone: In the same sample, other DNA sequences code for this CDR3. The rearrangement links TRBV5-4 to TRBJ1-1; D gene ambiguous. CDR3 length equals 13 residues. Germline V gene sequence: CDR1 SGHNT, CDR2 YYREEE (reference sequence). The ends were cut back, 0 bases at V and 4 bases at J, with 7 bases in the middle. The CDR3 loop reads CASSLGGVTEAFF. Here the CDR3 DNA reads TGTGCCAGCAGCTTGGGCGGGGTCACTGAAGCTTTCTTT.

This chain joins TRBV5-1 and TRBJ2-1; no definite D call. The length of the CDR3 is 12 residues. The germline V gene has CDR1 SGHRS and CDR2 YFSETQ. Trimming pared 0 bases from V and 10 bases from J, leaving 8 bases between. CDR3 DNA: TGCGCCAGCAGCTTGGGACCCGGCGAGCAGTTCTTC. Its protein product is CASSLGPGEQFF. The full variable domain, rest sourced from reference TRBV5-1 and TRBJ2-1, is KAGVTQTPRYLIKTRGQQVTLSCSPISGHRSVSWYQQTPGQGLQFLFEYFSETQRNKGNFPGRFSGRQFSNSRSEMNVSTLELGDSALYLCASSLGPGEQFFGPGTRLTVL.

The chain is built from TRBV6-5 and TRBJ2-1, with D perhaps matching TRBD1 (6 bases). CDR3 length: 12 residues. Germline CDR1 MNHEY, CDR2 SVGAGI. V lost 5 bases, J lost 6 bases, and 8 bases lay in between. CDR3 region: CASSGGLNEQFF. CDR3 sequence (DNA): TGTGCCAGCAGTGGGGGCCTCAATGAGCAGTTCTTC.

The chain has TRBV6-1 and TRBJ1-4, with 8 bases that match TRBD1. The germline V gene has CDR1 MNHNS and CDR2 SASEGT. The CDR3 contains 19 residues. Trimming took 0 bases from V and 0 from J; bases not matched to a gene: 9. Here the CDR3 DNA reads TGTGCCAGCAGTGAAGCGCCGGGACAGGCGACCACAACTAATGAAAAACTGTTTTTT. Protein sequence: CASSEAPGQATTTNEKLFF.

The chain employs TRBV29-1 and TRBJ2-2; D is tentatively TRBD1 or TRBD2 (5 bases each). V lost 3 bases to trimming and J lost 5 bases, with 13 bases between them. From germline, CDR1 is SQVTM and CDR2 ANQGSEA. The CDR3 sequence is 14 residues long. In nucleotides, the CDR3 is TGCAGCGTTGATTCACTAGGGGCTACCGGGGAGCTGTTTTTT. Its protein is CSVDSLGATGELFF.

This sequence joins TRBV30 and TRBJ1-1; D is uncertain. V lost 3 bases and J 3 bases, leaving 11 bases between the germline ends. In germline, CDR1 is GTSNPN, CDR2 SVGIG (reference sequence). The CDR3 is 13 amino acids. The CDR3 bases are TGTGCCTGGAGCTCGGTGGGTTACACTGAAGCTTTCTTT. Protein sequence: CAWSSVGYTEAFF.